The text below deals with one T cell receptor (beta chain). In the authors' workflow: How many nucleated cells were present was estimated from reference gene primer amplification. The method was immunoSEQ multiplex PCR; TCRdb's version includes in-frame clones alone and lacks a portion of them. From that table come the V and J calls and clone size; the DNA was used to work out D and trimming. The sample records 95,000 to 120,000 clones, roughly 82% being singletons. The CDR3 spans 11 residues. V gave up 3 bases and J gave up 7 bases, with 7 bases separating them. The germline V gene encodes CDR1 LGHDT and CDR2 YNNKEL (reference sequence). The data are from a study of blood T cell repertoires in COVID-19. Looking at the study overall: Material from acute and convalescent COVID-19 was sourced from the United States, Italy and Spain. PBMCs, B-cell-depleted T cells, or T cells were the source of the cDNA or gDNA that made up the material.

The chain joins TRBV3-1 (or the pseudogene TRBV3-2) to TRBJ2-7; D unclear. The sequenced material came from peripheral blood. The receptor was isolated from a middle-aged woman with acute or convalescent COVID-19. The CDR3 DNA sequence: TGTGCCAGCAGCCAGTCTAGGGAGCAGTACTTC. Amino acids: CASSQSREQYF.